This T cell receptor beta chain was retrieved from a study of OX40 agonist ivuxolimab in advanced cancers. The wider study: Earlier anti-PD-1, anti-PD-L1 or anti-CTLA-4 therapy was permitted; under 50% had received some. Partial responses, seen in three patients, involved one hepatocellular carcinoma and two cutaneous melanomas.

Researchers took blood at baseline, on cycle 4 day 1, and on cycle 7 day 1. This clone was seen a handful of times. The CDR3 spans 15 residues. Germline V gene data show CDR1 as LNHDA and CDR2 as SQIVND (reference sequence). Trimming took off 4 bases at V and 0 bases at J, with 10 bases between the two ends. The protocol was immunoSEQ multiplex PCR, while the TCRdb copy is restricted to in-frame clones and leaves out a portion. The profile shows around 76,000 clones, around 78% of them singletons. The rearrangement joins TRBV19 to TRBJ1-5, with D unclear. This receptor was obtained from an adult with an advanced solid tumor such as melanoma, head and neck, liver or kidney cancer. Sample: CD4+ or CD8+ T cells sorted from blood, taken in a trial of the OX40 agonist ivuxolimab. CDR3 coding DNA: TGTGCCAGTAGTAGCCCCACCTATAGCAATCAGCCCCAGCATTTT. It encodes CASSSPTYSNQPQHF. The full variable domain, with the rest looked up from reference TRBV19 and TRBJ1-5, is DGGITQSPKYLFRKEGQNVTLSCEQNLNHDAMYWYRQDPGQGLRLIYYSQIVNDFQKGDIAEGYSVSREKKESFPLTVTSAQKNPTAFYLCASSSPTYSNQPQHFGDGTRLSIL.